This is a list of T cell receptor beta chains from one sample in a study of T cells in Graves' hyperthyroidism and ophthalmopathy. TCRdb called the multiplex PCR reads again in MiXCR, with one record for every CDR3 protein. The sample contains hundreds of thousands of distinct CDR3 sequences, under 60% of which appear only once. Sequenced sample: peripheral blood or thyroid tissue (not recorded which). The receptors derive from a woman under 30 with Graves' hyperthyroidism. CDR3s include the opening cysteine and the closing phenylalanine or tryptophan. The D gene is left open where the match is weak. Not all rows give a size; the values are once, few, many and, for expanded clones, a class.

J,size,V,D,CDR3,DNA
TRBJ2-7,-,TRBV2,TRBD1,CASSRGQGSNEQYF,TGTGCCAGCAGCAGAGGACAGGGGAGCAACGAGCAGTACTTC
TRBJ1-2,few,TRBV11-2,-,CASSYIGDYGYTF,TGTGCCAGCAGCTATATCGGGGATTATGGCTACACCTTC
TRBJ1-2,few,TRBV19,TRBD1,CASTTGKGYTF,TGTGCCAGTACGACAGGGAAAGGCTACACCTTC
TRBJ2-7,once,TRBV29-1,TRBD2,CSQVGLAATYEQYF,TGCAGCCAAGTCGGTCTAGCGGCAACCTACGAGCAGTACTTC
TRBJ2-7,few,TRBV10-3,TRBD1,CASSPPGDRAGEQYF,TGTGCCAGCTCACCTCCTGGGGACAGGGCGGGTGAGCAGTACTTC
TRBJ2-7,few,TRBV7-9,-,CASSFPRQENSYEQYF,TGTGCCAGCAGCTTCCCCCGACAAGAAAATTCCTACGAGCAGTACTTC
TRBJ2-7,few,TRBV9,-,CASSVDEYEQYF,TGTGCCAGCAGCGTAGACGAATACGAGCAGTACTTC
TRBJ2-5,many,TRBV7-2,-,CASTLDPARETQYF,TGTGCCAGCACCTTAGATCCAGCAAGGGAGACCCAGTACTTC
TRBJ2-5,many,TRBV29-1,-,CSALRTVRETQYF,TGCAGCGCCCTACGGACAGTTCGAGAGACCCAGTACTTC
TRBJ1-1,many,TRBV25-1,-,CASSETANTEAFF,TGTGCCAGCAGTGAGACGGCCAACACTGAAGCTTTCTTT
TRBJ1-4,-,TRBV5-1,TRBD1,CASSFMGQDEKLFF,TGCGCCAGCAGCTTTATGGGACAGGATGAAAAACTGTTTTTT
TRBJ2-7,-,TRBV6-1,-,CASSPPEGSYEQYF,TGTGCCAGCTCACCACCGGAGGGGTCCTACGAGCAGTACTTC
TRBJ2-7,-,TRBV7-9,-,CASSLGNLYEQYF,TGTGCCAGCAGCTTAGGCAATCTATACGAGCAGTACTTC
TRBJ1-5,few,TRBV20-1,-,CSSRGMNDQPQHF,TGCAGTTCGAGGGGAATGAATGATCAGCCCCAGCATTTT
TRBJ1-6,-,TRBV25-1,TRBD1,CASRGQGFSPLHF,TGTGCCAGCAGGGGACAGGGGTTTTCACCCCTCCACTTT
TRBJ2-5,-,TRBV2,-,CASSDSDGGPQYF,TGTGCCAGCAGTGATTCGGATGGAGGGCCCCAGTACTTC
TRBJ1-2,-,TRBV15,-,CATSRVDFGYGYTF,TGTGCCACCAGCAGAGTCGACTTCGGTTATGGCTACACCTTC
TRBJ2-5,-,TRBV7-8,-,CASSPPSAGVTQYF,TGTGCCAGCAGCCCCCCTTCGGCAGGGGTGACCCAGTACTTC
TRBJ1-4,-,TRBV5-1,TRBD1,CASSLESGGPGLEKLFF,TGCGCCAGCAGCTTGGAGTCAGGGGGCCCGGGCTTAGAAAAACTGTTTTTT
TRBJ2-2,few,TRBV7-3,-,CASSLTTPKTGELFF,TGTGCCAGCAGCTTAACGACCCCTAAGACCGGGGAGCTGTTTTTT
TRBJ2-6,-,TRBV7-6,-,CASSSGRPGANVLTF,TGTGCCAGCAGCTCTGGGAGGCCTGGGGCCAACGTCCTGACTTTC
TRBJ2-7,-,TRBV7-9,TRBD2,CASSLGGLAGTYEQYF,TGCGCCAGCAGCTTGGGCGGACTAGCGGGAACCTACGAGCAGTACTTC
TRBJ1-2,many,TRBV29-1,-,CSVIRDGANYGYTF,TGCAGCGTTATAAGGGACGGCGCTAACTATGGCTACACCTTC
TRBJ2-7,many,TRBV7-2,TRBD1,CASSHGDSEQYF,TGTGCCAGCAGCCACGGGGACAGCGAGCAGTACTTC
TRBJ1-4,-,TRBV20-1,-,CSARGHNEKLFF,TGCAGTGCTCGGGGGCATAATGAAAAACTGTTTTTT
TRBJ1-1,-,TRBV20-1,TRBD1,CSLHGDRVISEAFF,TGCAGTCTCCATGGGGACAGGGTAATATCTGAAGCTTTCTTT
TRBJ2-6,-,TRBV19,-,CASSRAGDSGANVLTF,TGTGCCAGTAGTAGGGCAGGGGACTCTGGGGCCAACGTCCTGACTTTC
TRBJ2-2,few,TRBV9,TRBD2,CASSENSGLAKTGELFF,TGTGCCAGCAGCGAAAATTCGGGACTAGCGAAAACCGGGGAGCTGTTTTTT
TRBJ2-5,-,TRBV2,-,CASSADPEGGETQYF,TGTGCCAGCAGTGCGGACCCCGAGGGGGGAGAGACCCAGTACTTC
TRBJ1-3,-,TRBV10-3,-,CAIKDIEVDPGNTIYF,TGTGCCATCAAGGATATCGAGGTTGACCCTGGGAACACCATATATTTT
TRBJ2-7,many,TRBV15,-,CATSRDRGLREQYF,TGTGCCACCAGCAGAGATCGGGGGCTTCGGGAGCAGTACTTC
TRBJ2-7,-,TRBV7-8,TRBD2,CASSHPTGLGYEQYF,TGTGCCAGCAGCCACCCAACGGGACTAGGATACGAGCAGTACTTC
TRBJ1-4,-,TRBV29-1,-,CSAQDRRTNEKLFF,TGCAGCGCCCAGGACCGACGAACTAATGAAAAACTGTTTTTT
TRBJ2-2,-,TRBV7-2,-,CASSLDCVGELFF,TGTGCCAGCAGCTTAGATTGCGTCGGGGAGCTGTTTTTT
TRBJ2-7,-,TRBV7-2,TRBD2,CASSLGGLVTEQYF,TGCGCCAGCAGCCTAGGGGGACTAGTAACCGAGCAGTACTTC
TRBJ1-6,-,TRBV10-3,TRBD1,CAISETGGVSPLHF,TGTGCCATCAGTGAGACAGGGGGCGTCTCACCCCTCCACTTT
TRBJ2-7,few,TRBV12-3/TRBV12-4,TRBD2,CASSPTTSGSYEQYF,TGTGCCAGCTCACCAACGACTAGCGGGAGCTACGAGCAGTACTTC
TRBJ1-6,-,TRBV7-1,-,CASSSLGLQNSPLHF,TGTGCCAGCAGCTCATTAGGACTACAGAATTCACCCCTCCACTTT
TRBJ2-5,-,TRBV20-1,-,CSAPSRDPSRMTQYF,TGCAGTGCCCCTTCTAGGGACCCTTCGCGGATGACCCAGTACTTC
TRBJ2-7,-,TRBV10-3,-,CAISESDRPYEQYF,TGTGCCATCAGTGAGTCGGACAGACCCTACGAGCAGTACTTC
TRBJ1-5,few,TRBV2,-,CASKQGPNSNQPQHF,TGTGCCAGCAAACAGGGCCCGAATAGCAATCAGCCCCAGCATTTT
TRBJ2-7,-,TRBV15,TRBD1,CATSRAPGQGAEQYF,TGTGCCACCAGCAGGGCTCCCGGACAGGGTGCCGAGCAGTACTTC
TRBJ1-2,-,TRBV25-1,TRBD1,CASLYRTGYGYTF,TGTGCCAGCCTTTATAGGACAGGCTATGGCTACACCTTC
TRBJ1-1,-,TRBV24-1,-,CASSYAYTEAFF,TGTGCCAGCAGTTATGCGTACACTGAAGCTTTCTTT
TRBJ2-5,many,TRBV7-2,-,CASSLEQGETQYF,TGTGCCAGCAGCTTAGAACAGGGAGAGACCCAGTACTTC
TRBJ1-1,-,TRBV10-3,TRBD1,CASSYFRQGGSAFF,TGTGCCAGCAGTTACTTCCGACAGGGGGGATCGGCTTTCTTT
TRBJ1-2,-,TRBV2,-,CASSPRTSDGYTF,TGTGCCAGCAGTCCGAGGACGAGTGATGGCTACACCTTC
TRBJ1-1,few,TRBV13,-,CASSSALAGSNTEAFF,TGTGCCAGCAGCTCCGCTTTGGCGGGTTCGAACACTGAAGCTTTCTTT
TRBJ2-5,-,TRBV5-1,TRBD1,CASSLSTGGRETQYF,TGCGCCAGCAGCTTATCAACAGGGGGCCGGGAGACCCAGTACTTC
TRBJ2-7,once,TRBV29-1,-,CSAMGSGYEQYF,TGCAGCGCCATGGGGTCGGGGTACGAGCAGTACTTC
TRBJ1-2,many,TRBV29-1,TRBD1,CSSYRSGTGDYGYTF,TGCAGCAGCTACCGTTCCGGGACAGGGGATTATGGCTACACCTTC
TRBJ1-6,-,TRBV10-3,-,CAISESTTGPSSPLHF,TGTGCCATCAGTGAGTCTACGACAGGTCCCTCTTCACCCCTCCACTTT
TRBJ1-2,many,TRBV2,-,CASSETGFSGYTF,TGTGCCAGCAGTGAAACAGGGTTTAGTGGCTACACCTTC